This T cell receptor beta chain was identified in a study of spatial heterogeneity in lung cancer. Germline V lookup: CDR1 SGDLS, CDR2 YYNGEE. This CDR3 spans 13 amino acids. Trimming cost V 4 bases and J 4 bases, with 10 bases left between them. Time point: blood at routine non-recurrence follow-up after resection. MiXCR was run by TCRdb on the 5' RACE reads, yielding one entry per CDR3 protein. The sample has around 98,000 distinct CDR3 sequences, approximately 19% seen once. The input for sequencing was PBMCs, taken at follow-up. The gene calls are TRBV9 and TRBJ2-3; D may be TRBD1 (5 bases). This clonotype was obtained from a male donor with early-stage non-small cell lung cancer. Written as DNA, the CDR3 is TGTGCCAGCAGCCACGACAGCGCAGATACGCAGTATTTT. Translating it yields CASSHDSADTQYF.